The entry below gives a single T cell receptor beta chain sequence along with its context. Its antigen is unidentified. The time point here: pre-treatment sample, taken before nivolumab and TIL therapy. Enrollment ran from October 2017 to early 2020. The data derive from a study of TIL therapy for anti-PD-1-resistant metastatic lung cancer. Study-wide background: Tumors had a median PD-L1 proportion score of around 6.4%. Whole-study results and caveats: Treatment-naive, never-smoker and oncogene-addicted patients were overrepresented in this highly selected cohort.

The libraries were made with immunoSEQ v3. The data were produced by immunoSEQ multiplex PCR, yet TCRdb's version contains in-frame clones alone and is incomplete. The data contain some 37,000 clones, 70% to 75% of them singletons. The clonotype originates from a person aged 25 to 85 with non-small cell lung cancer. The sample here was blood, taken at baseline.

The CDR3 nucleotides read TGTGCCAGCAGCTTCCGGGGCCATGGCTACGAGCAGTACTTC. As protein: CASSFRGHGYEQYF. This sequence joins TRBV21-1 and TRBJ2-7. TRBV21-1 is annotated as a pseudogene. There are 14 residues in the CDR3.